The 32 T cell receptor beta chains reported below all come from one sample, sequenced in a study of CD8 T cells in ankylosing spondylitis. In TCRdb, the 5' RACE reads were re-called with MiXCR into one record per CDR3 protein. The data contain fewer than 35,000 distinct CDR3 sequences, around 14% of them singletons. Material for sequencing was blood. The receptors derive from a male donor with ankylosing spondylitis or in good health (not recorded which).

This clonotype was recorded a few times. This rearrangement joins TRBV4-1 to TRBJ2-3; possibly TRBD2 for D (5 bases). This CDR3 region has 16 residues. The V and J ends lost 4 bases and 0 bases respectively, with 14 bases between them. Germline loops: CDR1 MGHRA, CDR2 YSYEKL. The CDR3 DNA follows: TGCGCCAGCAGCCCTAGGACTGCACCTAGCACAGATACGCAGTATTTT. It is translated as CASSPRTAPSTDTQYF.

The CDR3: CASSVAGGQETQYF. The CDR3, as DNA: TGTGCCAGCAGCGTTGCGGGGGGACAAGAGACCCAGTACTTC. The rearrangement uses TRBV9 and TRBJ2-5; TRBD2 agrees at 8 bases. The J segment lost 2 bases and the V segment lost 2 bases, leaving 2 bases of the junction unmatched. The CDR3 runs to 14 residues. CDR1 SGDLS and CDR2 YYNGEE come from the germline V gene.

This clonotype was picked up a small number of times. The chain combines TRBV6-1 with TRBJ2-7, with D uncertain. Trimming pared 11 bases from V and 9 bases from J, leaving 20 bases between. CDR1 and CDR2 from the germline V gene are MNHNS and SASEGT. The CDR3 is made up of 12 amino acids. The CDR3 reads CASTAPEGGQYF. The CDR3 nucleotides are TGTGCCTCAACCGCTCCCGAAGGTGGGCAGTACTTC.

In its sample, this clonotype was seen a few times. J is TRBJ2-1 and V is TRBV20-1; 12 positions agree with TRBD2. Germline V gene sequence: CDR1 DFQATT, CDR2 SNEGSKA (reference sequence). V dropped 3 bases and J dropped 8; count of bases not matched to a gene: 17. This CDR3 has 18 residues. For the CDR3, the DNA is TGCAGTGCTAGTGGGCAGGGACCTAGCGGGAGGGCCTTGGATGAGCAGTTCTTC. It translates to CSASGQGPSGRALDEQFF.

This clonotype has a handful of counts. The V call is TRBV29-1, the J call TRBJ1-4, with D tentatively TRBD1 (6 bases). Germline CDR1 is SQVTM and CDR2 is ANQGSEA. Trimming removed 1 base at V and 7 bases at J, with 13 bases between. The CDR3 has 14 residues. The CDR3 region is CSVEVGGAVEKLFF. For the CDR3, the DNA is TGCAGCGTTGAAGTAGGGGGGGCAGTTGAAAAACTGTTTTTT.

A few counts support this clonotype. The genes are TRBV7-2 and TRBJ2-3, with D perhaps assigned TRBD1 or TRBD2 (6 bases each). CDR3 length: 14 amino acids. Germline loops: CDR1 SGHTA, CDR2 FQGNSA. V was cut by 4 bases and J by 9 bases, with 17 bases left in between. Here the CDR3 DNA reads TGTGCCAGCAGCTGGGACTCACAGGGTGTAACGCAGTATTTT. It codes for CASSWDSQGVTQYF. Looking up the rest from reference TRBV7-2 and TRBJ2-3 gives the full variable domain: GAGVSQSPSNKVTEKGKDVELRCDPISGHTALYWYRQSLGQGLEFLIYFQGNSAPDKSGLPSDRFSAERTGGSVSTLTIQRTQQEDSAVYLCASSWDSQGVTQYFGPGTRLTVL.

This clonotype was detected only a few times. V gene TRBV5-5 combines with J gene TRBJ2-4; tentatively, D is TRBD2 (6 bases). V was shortened by 1 base and J by 5 bases, with 19 bases between the two germline ends. This CDR3 spans 17 amino acids. Per germline, CDR1 SGHKS and CDR2 YYEKEE (reference sequence). The CDR3 region has the DNA TGTGCCAGCAGCTTGCAAGTAGGGGAGGCTGGGGAAAACATTCAGTACTTC. This sequence encodes CASSLQVGEAGENIQYF.

V and J are TRBV10-3 and TRBJ2-2; 7 bases fit TRBD1. This CDR3 region has 15 residues. Germline CDR1 ENHRY, CDR2 SYGVKD. The V and J ends lost 10 bases and 3 bases, in that order; junction bases with no gene match: 11. The CDR3 sequence: CASLTGSKDTGELFF. The CDR3 bases are TGTGCCAGTCTGACAGGGAGTAAGGACACCGGGGAGCTGTTTTTT.

This clonotype was observed a few times. The rearrangement links TRBV7-3 to TRBJ2-2, with D perhaps TRBD2 (5 bases). Germline V gene sequence: CDR1 SGHTA, CDR2 FQGTGA. V was pared by 5 bases and J by 7 bases, with 11 bases between. The CDR3 is made up of 13 amino acids. CDR3 sequence (DNA): TGTGCCAGCAGCCCTTGGACTTACGGGGAGCTGTTTTTT. It translates to CASSPWTYGELFF.

The chain carries TRBV7-3 and TRBJ1-2, with D unresolved. The CDR3 covers 13 residues. Germline CDR1 reads SGHTA; CDR2 reads FQGTGA. V was clipped by 5 bases and J by 8 bases, with 15 bases between them. The CDR3 is CASSTSPNEGYTF. CDR3 sequence (DNA): TGTGCCAGCAGCACCTCTCCAAACGAGGGCTACACCTTC.

This clonotype was found a few times. The J gene is TRBJ2-2, the V gene TRBV20-1; maybe TRBD2 (5 bases). The CDR3 sequence is 16 residues long. Between the trimmed V and J ends, which lost 0 bases and 4 bases, there was a span of 15 bases. Germline V gene lookup returns CDR1 DFQATT and CDR2 SNEGSKA (reference sequence). CDR3 protein: CSARDPLAGPTGELFF. Here the CDR3 DNA reads TGCAGTGCTAGAGATCCGCTAGCCGGCCCCACCGGGGAGCTGTTTTTT.

This clonotype came up a few times. V is TRBV20-1 and J is TRBJ2-1; D gene ambiguous. V was cut by 1 base and J by 0 bases, with 13 bases left in between. The CDR3 runs 16 residues. Germline CDR1 DFQATT, CDR2 SNEGSKA (reference sequence). The CDR3 sequence: CSARAGRSSSYNEQFF. CDR3 sequence (DNA): TGCAGTGCTAGAGCAGGACGGTCCAGCTCCTACAATGAGCAGTTCTTC.

This clonotype has just a few counts. DNA for the CDR3: TGTGCCAGCAGTTACTCGCGGCAGGGCACGAACACCGGGGAGCTGTTTTTT. Its translation: CASSYSRQGTNTGELFF. The V gene is TRBV6-2 or TRBV6-3, the J gene TRBJ2-2, with a tentative D call TRBD1 (5 bases). There are 17 residues in the CDR3. In germline, CDR1 is MNHEY, CDR2 SVGEGT. V shed 0 bases and J shed 0 bases, with 11 bases lying between them.

This clonotype was seen only a few times. V is TRBV3-1 and J is TRBJ2-2; the D gene is possibly TRBD1 (5 bases). V was shortened by 2 bases and J by 4 bases, with 11 bases between the two germline ends. The CDR3 spans 15 residues. Germline lookup yields CDR1 LGHDT and CDR2 YNNKEL (reference sequence). CDR3 amino acids: CASSQQGDPTGELFF. In nucleotides, the CDR3 is TGTGCCAGCAGCCAACAAGGGGATCCCACCGGGGAGCTGTTTTTT.

In its sample, this clonotype was seen a few times. V is TRBV5-1 and J is TRBJ2-7, with 8 nucleotides matching TRBD2. CDR3 length: 14 amino acids. CDR1 is SGHRS, CDR2 YFSETQ, per germline. V lost 0 bases to trimming and J lost 2 bases; unmatched junction nucleotides: 1. The CDR3 nucleotides read TGCGCCAGCAGCTTGGGTAGCGGGACCTACGAGCAGTACTTC. Protein: CASSLGSGTYEQYF.

This clonotype appeared a few times. The genes are TRBV24-1 and TRBJ2-2; 7 bases map to TRBD2. The germline V gene encodes CDR1 KGHDR and CDR2 SFDVKD. Germline trimming cut 0 bases from V and 1 base from J; bases unmatched to any gene: 4. This CDR3 has 17 residues. The CDR3 DNA reads TGTGCCACCAGTGATTTGGGGGGGGTTCAGAACACCGGGGAGCTGTTTTTT. The encoded protein is CATSDLGGVQNTGELFF.

This CDR3 is CSAPRPGTAMNTEAFF. DNA for the CDR3: TGCAGTGCCCCCCGTCCCGGGACAGCCATGAACACTGAAGCTTTCTTT. The chain carries TRBV20-1 and TRBJ1-1; 7 bases line up with TRBD1. The germline CDR1 and CDR2 sequences are DFQATT and SNEGSKA (reference sequence). Trimming took 6 bases from V and 0 from J; bases not matched to a gene: 13. The CDR3 runs 16 residues.

In its sample, this clonotype is medium-sized (0.01 to 0.1%). The chain couples TRBV3-1 to TRBJ2-2, with D hard to call. V was pared by 5 bases and J by 4 bases, with 8 bases between. Germline lookup yields CDR1 LGHDT and CDR2 YNNKEL (reference sequence). This CDR3 is 13 amino acids long. As DNA, the CDR3 is TGTGCCAGCAGCGCGAAGGTCACCGGGGAGCTGTTTTTT. It is translated as CASSAKVTGELFF.

CDR3 nucleotides: TGCGCCAGCAGCCAAGGGGGACTAGGCCCCGGGGAGCTGTTTTTT. Protein sequence: CASSQGGLGPGELFF. The rearrangement uses TRBV4-3 and TRBJ2-2; TRBD2 matches 8 bases. Germline CDR1 reads LGHNA; CDR2 reads YSLEER. With V trimmed by 1 base and J by 6 bases, 4 bases remained unmatched. The CDR3 has 15 residues.

The chain has TRBV12-3 or TRBV12-4 and TRBJ1-6, with D maybe TRBD1 (6 bases). Trimming removed 2 bases from V and 7 bases from J, with 9 bases in between. The CDR3 is 14 residues long. For the CDR3, the DNA is TGTGCCAGCAGTTTAACCGGGGGCAATTCACCCCTCCACTTT. Translating it yields CASSLTGGNSPLHF.

This clonotype was picked up a small number of times. The rearrangement joins TRBV10-3 to TRBJ2-5; 7 bases agree with TRBD1. CDR1 is ENHRY, CDR2 SYGVKD, per germline. V lost 5 bases, J lost 0 bases, and 3 bases stayed unmatched. This CDR3 has 14 amino acids. The CDR3 nucleotides are TGTGCCATCAGTTTGGGACAGAACCAAGAGACCCAGTACTTC. This sequence encodes CAISLGQNQETQYF.

This clonotype occurred many times. This sequence joins TRBV7-2 and TRBJ2-1; D is possibly TRBD1 (5 bases). The CDR3 is 16 residues long. Germline V gene data show CDR1 as SGHTA and CDR2 as FQGNSA. V lost 0 bases and J 7 bases, leaving 16 bases between the germline ends. The CDR3 reads CASSLALNVQVNEQFF. CDR3 nucleotide sequence: TGTGCCAGCAGCTTAGCGCTTAATGTACAGGTTAATGAGCAGTTCTTC.

This clonotype has only a few counts. V usage is TRBV6-2 or TRBV6-3 and J usage is TRBJ2-6, with D unresolved. Per germline, CDR1 MNHEY and CDR2 SVGEGT. The CDR3 sequence is 15 residues long. The V end was cut by 6 bases, the J end by 1 base, with 10 bases between. CDR3 sequence reads: CASSLTRSGANVLTF. The CDR3 DNA sequence: TGTGCCAGCAGCCTAACCCGGTCTGGGGCCAACGTCCTGACTTTC.

This clonotype rates as medium-sized. The chain employs TRBV28 and TRBJ1-5; D is undetermined. The CDR3 runs 15 residues. Germline V lookup: CDR1 MDHEN, CDR2 SYDVKM. The V end lost 2 bases, the J end lost 0 bases, and 8 bases lay between the germline ends. The CDR3 loop reads CASSLDLYSNQPQHF. The CDR3 nucleotides read TGTGCCAGCAGTTTAGATCTTTATAGCAATCAGCCCCAGCATTTT. Complete variable domain (other parts from reference TRBV28 and TRBJ1-5): DVKVTQSSRYLVKRTGEKVFLECVQDMDHENMFWYRQDPGLGLRLIYFSYDVKMKEKGDIPEGYSVSREKKERFSLILESASTNQTSMYLCASSLDLYSNQPQHFGDGTRLSIL.

The chain employs TRBV5-1 and TRBJ2-3, with D uncertain. CDR3 length: 16 amino acids. V lost 0 bases to trimming and J lost 0 bases, with 11 bases between them. From germline, CDR1 is SGHRS and CDR2 YFSETQ. CDR3: CASSLGLGTSTDTQYF. The CDR3 nucleotides read TGCGCCAGCAGCTTGGGCCTTGGAACTAGCACAGATACGCAGTATTTT. Complete variable domain (other parts from reference TRBV5-1 and TRBJ2-3): KAGVTQTPRYLIKTRGQQVTLSCSPISGHRSVSWYQQTPGQGLQFLFEYFSETQRNKGNFPGRFSGRQFSNSRSEMNVSTLELGDSALYLCASSLGLGTSTDTQYFGPGTRLTVL.

V is TRBV11-2 and J is TRBJ2-2; the D is unclear. Germline V gene data show CDR1 as SGHAT and CDR2 as FQNNGV. The CDR3 spans 12 residues. Trimming pared 8 bases from V and 9 bases from J, leaving 13 bases between. CDR3 residues: CASAGVDRELFF. The CDR3 DNA follows: TGTGCCAGCGCCGGTGTGGACCGGGAGCTGTTTTTT.

This clonotype has more than one count but fewer than ten. The gene calls are TRBV30 and TRBJ2-2; D assignment may be TRBD1 or TRBD2 (5 bases each). Trimming shortened V by 8 bases and J by 1 base, and 11 bases separated the two germline ends. This CDR3 is built from 13 residues. Per germline, CDR1 GTSNPN and CDR2 SVGIG (reference sequence). The CDR3 DNA reads TGTGCCCGCCGGGGCGGGAACACCGGGGAGCTGTTTTTT. Encoded protein: CARRGGNTGELFF.

The CDR3 here is CASSQDGTPNSPLHF. The DNA of the CDR3 is TGCGCCAGCAGCCAAGACGGGACACCGAATTCACCCCTCCACTTT. The V call is TRBV4-3, the J call TRBJ1-6, with a weak D call TRBD1 (6 bases). Germline CDR1 LGHNA, CDR2 YSLEER. V was shortened by 0 bases and J by 7 bases, with 10 bases between the two germline ends. The CDR3 is 15 amino acids.

This clonotype was observed a handful of times. This chain uses TRBV10-3 with TRBJ2-2; D unresolved. CDR3 length: 12 residues. V was clipped by 6 bases and J by 7 bases, with 9 bases between them. Germline-derived CDR1 and CDR2 are ENHRY and SYGVKD. The CDR3 DNA follows: TGTGCCATCAGGGGGTTAGGCGGGGAGCTGTTTTTT. It yields the protein CAIRGLGGELFF.

The V gene is TRBV29-1, the J gene TRBJ2-2; D uncertain. V dropped 6 bases and J dropped 2 bases, with 13 bases sitting between them. Germline assignment: CDR1 SQVTM and CDR2 ANQGSEA. The CDR3 sequence is 14 residues long. CDR3 in amino acids: CSVQPGLNTGELFF. CDR3 sequence (DNA): TGCAGCGTCCAACCGGGCCTTAACACCGGGGAGCTGTTTTTT.

The rearrangement links TRBV4-3 to TRBJ2-2, with a weak D call TRBD2 (6 bases). Germline CDR1 reads LGHNA; CDR2 reads YSLEER. Trimming pared 1 base from V and 6 bases from J, leaving 18 bases between. The CDR3 is 17 residues long. CDR3 sequence (DNA): TGCGCCAGCAGCCAAGTGCTAGTAGGAGGGGTCCCCGGGGAGCTGTTTTTT. It specifies CASSQVLVGGVPGELFF.

This clonotype has just a few counts. This chain links TRBV5-5 with TRBJ2-1, with D tentatively TRBD2 (5 bases). The V and J ends lost 4 bases and 0 bases respectively, with 11 bases between them. Germline loops: CDR1 SGHKS, CDR2 YYEKEE (reference sequence). This CDR3 region has 15 residues. The CDR3 is CASSPGMSSYNEQFF. The CDR3 nucleotides read TGTGCCAGCAGCCCCGGGATGAGCTCCTACAATGAGCAGTTCTTC.